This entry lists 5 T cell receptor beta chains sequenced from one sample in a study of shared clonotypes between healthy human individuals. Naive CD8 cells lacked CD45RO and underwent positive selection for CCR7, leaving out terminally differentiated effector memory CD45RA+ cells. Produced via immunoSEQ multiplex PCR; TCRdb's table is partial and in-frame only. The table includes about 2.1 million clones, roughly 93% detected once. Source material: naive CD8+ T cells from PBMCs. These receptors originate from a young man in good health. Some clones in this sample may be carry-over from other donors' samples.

CDR3 in amino acids: CASREKTGELFF. DNA for the CDR3: TGTGCCAGCAGGGAAAAAACCGGGGAGCTGTTTTTT. This chain connects TRBV28 to TRBJ2-2; D gene unclear. Trimming left V 6 bases short and J 5 bases short, with 7 bases between. The CDR3 extends over 12 amino acids. Germline-derived CDR1 and CDR2 are MDHEN and SYDVKM. The full variable domain, with the rest looked up from reference TRBV28 and TRBJ2-2, is DVKVTQSSRYLVKRTGEKVFLECVQDMDHENMFWYRQDPGLGLRLIYFSYDVKMKEKGDIPEGYSVSREKKERFSLILESASTNQTSMYLCASREKTGELFFGEGSRLTVL.

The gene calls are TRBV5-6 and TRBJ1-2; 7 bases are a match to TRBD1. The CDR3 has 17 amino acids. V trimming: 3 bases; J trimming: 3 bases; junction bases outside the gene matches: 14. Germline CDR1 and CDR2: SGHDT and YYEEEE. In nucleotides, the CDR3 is TGTGCCAGCAGCTCCACCTTGGGCGTCAGGGGGTACTATGGCTACACCTTC. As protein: CASSSTLGVRGYYGYTF. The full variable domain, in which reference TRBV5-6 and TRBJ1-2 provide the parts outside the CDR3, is DAGVTQSPTHLIKTRGQQVTLRCSPKSGHDTVSWYQQALGQGPQFIFQYYEEEERQRGNFPDRFSGHQFPNYSSELNVNALLLGDSALYLCASSSTLGVRGYYGYTFGSGTRLTVV.

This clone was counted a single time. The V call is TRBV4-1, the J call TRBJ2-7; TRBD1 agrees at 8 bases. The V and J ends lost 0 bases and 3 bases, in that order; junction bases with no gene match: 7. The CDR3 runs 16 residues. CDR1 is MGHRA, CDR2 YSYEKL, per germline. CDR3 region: CASSQDPGQGHYEQYF. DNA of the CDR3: TGCGCCAGCAGCCAAGATCCCGGACAGGGACACTACGAGCAGTACTTC.

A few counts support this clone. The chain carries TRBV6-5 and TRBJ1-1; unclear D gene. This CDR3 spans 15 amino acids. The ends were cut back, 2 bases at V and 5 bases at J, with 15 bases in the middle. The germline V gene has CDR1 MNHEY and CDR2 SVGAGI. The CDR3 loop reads CASSYPPEGGTEAFF. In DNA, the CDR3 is TGTGCCAGCAGTTACCCGCCCGAGGGAGGGACTGAAGCTTTCTTT.

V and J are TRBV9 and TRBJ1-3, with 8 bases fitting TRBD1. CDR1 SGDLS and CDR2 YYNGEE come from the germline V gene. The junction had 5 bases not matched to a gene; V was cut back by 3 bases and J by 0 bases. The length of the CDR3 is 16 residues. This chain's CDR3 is CASSAWDRSSGNTIYF. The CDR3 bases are TGTGCCAGCAGCGCCTGGGACAGGAGCTCTGGAAACACCATATATTTT.